Below, 5 T cell receptor beta chains from the same sample are listed, as sequenced in a study of T-cell memory formation after mild COVID-19. TCRdb ran MiXCR on the 5' RACE reads and lists one entry per CDR3 protein. The top ten hold around 13% of the sample, which has about 400,000 distinct CDR3 sequences, around a quarter seen once. Sequences were obtained from PBMCs or a T cell subset sorted from them (not recorded which). Every receptor here comes from an adult woman who had mild COVID-19 (a few samples of this study predate the infection). Cell type and time point are not known.

The V call is TRBV9, the J call TRBJ1-3; maybe TRBD1 (6 bases). Germline-derived CDR1 and CDR2 are SGDLS and YYNGEE. V was clipped by 2 bases and J by 6 bases, with 9 bases between them. CDR3 size: 13 residues. The CDR3, as DNA: TGTGCCAGCAGCGTCCGGACAGAAAACACCATATATTTT. It codes for CASSVRTENTIYF.

The V gene is TRBV25-1, the J gene TRBJ1-4; 8 bases map to TRBD1. The CDR3 spans 14 residues. Germline V lookup: CDR1 MGHDK, CDR2 SYGVNS. Trimming cost V 4 bases and J 3 bases; bases outside gene matches: 1. CDR3 coding DNA: TGTGCCAGCAGTGCAGGGGGCCCTAATGAAAAACTGTTTTTT. It yields the protein CASSAGGPNEKLFF. The whole variable domain, filled in from reference TRBV25-1 and TRBJ1-4, reads EADIYQTPRYLVIGTGKKITLECSQTMGHDKMYWYQQDPGMELHLIHYSYGVNSTEKGDLSSESTVSRIRTEHFPLTLESARPSHTSQYLCASSAGGPNEKLFFGSGTQLSVL.

The chain couples TRBV18 to TRBJ2-7; perhaps TRBD1 as D (6 bases). Trimming left V 3 bases short and J 6 bases short, with 15 bases between. This CDR3 region has 14 residues. Germline CDR1 and CDR2: KGHSH and LQKENI. CDR3 amino acids: CASSPLDSNPEQYF. CDR3 coding DNA: TGTGCCAGCTCACCCCTGGACAGTAACCCCGAGCAGTACTTC.

This clonotype was recorded at least ten times. The rearrangement uses TRBV7-3 and TRBJ2-1, with 11 bases aligning to TRBD2. The junction had 9 bases not matched to a gene; V was cut back by 2 bases and J by 6 bases. Germline V gene data show CDR1 as SGHTA and CDR2 as FQGTGA. The CDR3 loop spans 17 amino acids. CDR3 nucleotide sequence: TGTGCCAGCAGCTTACAGACTCTAGCGGGGGGCCCCAATGAGCAGTTCTTC. Its translation: CASSLQTLAGGPNEQFF.

The gene calls are TRBV7-2 and TRBJ2-1; D not certain. V lost 2 bases to trimming and J lost 0 bases, with 11 bases between them. Germline V lookup: CDR1 SGHTA, CDR2 FQGNSA. CDR3 length: 16 residues. The CDR3 DNA follows: TGTGCCAGCAGCTTAACCGGCGGAAGCTCCTACAATGAGCAGTTCTTC. Its protein product is CASSLTGGSSYNEQFF.